The 21 T cell receptor beta chains presented below share a single source sample, sequenced in a study of cytomegalovirus exposure and HLA in healthy donors. PCR involved 60 Vbeta and 13 Jbeta primers. Assay: immunoSEQ multiplex PCR; the TCRdb copy retains only in-frame clones and omits some. The sample shows under 200,000 clones, about 80% of them seen only once. Sequenced: PBMCs. The source of these receptors is a man aged 60 to 75 in good health and CMV-seronegative.

This sequence joins TRBV27 and TRBJ2-7; 13 bases fit TRBD2. CDR1 MNHEY and CDR2 SMNVEV come from the germline V gene (reference sequence). The V gene end was trimmed by 5 bases and the J gene end by 3 bases; junction bases not matched to a gene: 4. The CDR3 spans 15 residues. Here the CDR3 DNA reads TGTGCCAGCAGTACCCGGACTAGCGGGGGCTACGAGCAGTACTTC. Translated, it gives CASSTRTSGGYEQYF.

The CDR3 here is CSVSRTGSNTEAFF. The CDR3 nucleotides are TGCAGCGTTTCGAGGACAGGGTCGAACACTGAAGCTTTCTTT. The V call is TRBV29-1, the J call TRBJ1-1; 8 nucleotides agree with TRBD1. The CDR3 is made up of 14 amino acids. CDR1 and CDR2 (germline): SQVTM, ANQGSEA. The V and J ends lost 5 bases and 1 base, in that order; junction bases with no gene match: 6. The variable domain in full, with the rest retrieved from reference TRBV29-1 and TRBJ1-1, is SAVISQKPSRDICQRGTSLTIQCQVDSQVTMMFWYRQQPGQSLTLIATANQGSEATYESGFVIDKFPISRPNLTFSTLTVSNMSPEDSSIYLCSVSRTGSNTEAFFGQGTRLTVV.

The chain is built from TRBV30 and TRBJ2-6; 7 bases align to TRBD1. The V and J ends lost 2 bases and 0 bases, in that order; junction bases with no gene match: 4. This CDR3 comprises 16 residues. Germline-derived CDR1 and CDR2 are GTSNPN and SVGIG (reference sequence). As DNA, the CDR3 is TGTGCCTGGAGTAACAGGGGCGGCTCTGGGGCCAACGTCCTGACTTTC. As protein: CAWSNRGGSGANVLTF. The full variable domain, its missing parts supplied by reference TRBV30 and TRBJ2-6, is SQTIHQWPATLVQPVGSPLSLECTVEGTSNPNLYWYRQAAGRGLQLLFYSVGIGQISSEVPQNLSASRPQDRQFILSSKKLLLSDSGFYLCAWSNRGGSGANVLTFGAGSRLTVL.

This sequence joins TRBV6-6 and TRBJ1-1; 7 positions agree with TRBD1. V shed 5 bases and J 2 bases; nucleotides not matched to a gene: 8. Looked up from germline, CDR1 is MNHNY and CDR2 is SVGAGI (reference sequence). CDR3 length: 15 residues. CDR3 DNA: TGTGCCAGCAGTGATGCCGGGGACAGTAACACTGAAGCTTTCTTT. Translated, it gives CASSDAGDSNTEAFF.

The chain carries TRBV6-5 and TRBJ2-7; possible D gene TRBD1, 5 bases. This CDR3 comprises 15 residues. Germline assignment: CDR1 MNHEY and CDR2 SVGAGI. V dropped 5 bases and J dropped 0 bases, with 14 bases sitting between them. CDR3 coding DNA: TGTGCCAGCAGTCTCTTCCAGGGTCTCTCCTACGAGCAGTACTTC. Its translation: CASSLFQGLSYEQYF.

This clone was detected only a few times. The chain recombines TRBV2 with TRBJ2-7, with 7 bases fitting TRBD2. The CDR3 extends over 15 amino acids. V trimming: 7 bases; J trimming: 0 bases; junction bases outside the gene matches: 9. Germline V CDR1 and CDR2: SNHLY, FYNNEI. The CDR3 DNA follows: TGTGCCAGCAACCCCCTCCCTAGCGGCTCCTACGAGCAGTACTTC. It encodes CASNPLPSGSYEQYF.

The chain links TRBV18 to TRBJ2-7, with D possibly being TRBD1 (6 bases). The germline gives CDR1 KGHSH, CDR2 LQKENI. The CDR3 loop spans 16 amino acids. V lost 2 bases and J lost 2, with 16 bases in between. This chain's CDR3 is CASSPKQGAPTYEQYF. In nucleotides, the CDR3 is TGTGCCAGCTCACCAAAACAGGGAGCCCCCACCTACGAGCAGTACTTC.

The chain combines TRBV5-6 with TRBJ2-7, with D possibly matching TRBD1 (5 bases). Germline CDR1 SGHDT, CDR2 YYEEEE. The CDR3 is made up of 13 amino acids. The V and J ends lost 4 bases and 2 bases respectively, with 10 bases between them. DNA of the CDR3: TGTGCCAGCAGCGTGACAGTCGCCTACGAGCAGTACTTC. Its protein is CASSVTVAYEQYF.

The chain combines TRBV20-1 with TRBJ1-2, with D possibly matching TRBD1 (6 bases). The CDR3 has 11 residues. CDR1 DFQATT and CDR2 SNEGSKA come from the germline V gene (reference sequence). Trimming removed 7 bases at V and 8 bases at J, with 14 bases between. The CDR3 reads CSVDRLEGYTF. DNA for the CDR3: TGCAGTGTCGACAGGTTGGAAGGCTACACCTTC.

The chain combines TRBV5-1 with TRBJ2-1; 9 bases line up with TRBD2. The J segment lost 7 bases and the V segment lost 0 bases, leaving 8 bases of the junction unmatched. This CDR3 region has 16 residues. Germline V lookup: CDR1 SGHRS, CDR2 YFSETQ. In nucleotides, the CDR3 is TGCGCCAGCAGCTTGGTTCGCGGGAGGGCCAGAAATGAGCAGTTCTTC. This sequence encodes CASSLVRGRARNEQFF.

The rearrangement uses TRBV27 and TRBJ1-1, with no clear D. The CDR3 totals 18 residues. CDR1 MNHEY and CDR2 SMNVEV come from the germline V gene (reference sequence). V lost 0 bases to trimming and J lost 3 bases, with 20 bases between them. Here the CDR3 DNA reads TGTGCCAGCAGTTTATCCCTGGTGGCGAGGTCCCGAGACACTGAAGCTTTCTTT. Translation: CASSLSLVARSRDTEAFF.

This chain uses TRBV29-1 with TRBJ2-5, with D possibly matching TRBD1 (5 bases). Per germline, CDR1 SQVTM and CDR2 ANQGSEA. This CDR3 is 11 amino acids long. The CDR3 region is CRAGQGETQYF. In nucleotides, the CDR3 is TGCAGAGCCGGTCAGGGAGAGACCCAGTACTTC.

In its sample, this clone was seen once. The rearrangement joins TRBV29-1 to TRBJ2-3; 7 nucleotides align to TRBD2. This CDR3 comprises 15 residues. V lost 5 bases and J lost 0; bases outside the gene matches: 8. Germline values: CDR1 SQVTM, CDR2 ANQGSEA. The CDR3 DNA follows: TGCAGCGTTTTGGGGGGGGAAACCAGCACAGATACGCAGTATTTT. Protein sequence: CSVLGGETSTDTQYF.

The V and J genes are TRBV2 and TRBJ1-2; 9 bases agree with TRBD1. J lost 6 bases, V lost 4 bases, and 3 bases had no gene match. Germline V gene sequence: CDR1 SNHLY, CDR2 FYNNEI. The CDR3 is made up of 13 amino acids. The DNA for the CDR3 is TGTGCCAGCAGTGCCGGGACAGGGCATGGCTACACCTTC. Protein product: CASSAGTGHGYTF.

This clone was observed a single time. This chain links TRBV30 with TRBJ2-3; 10 positions match TRBD2. The CDR3 loop spans 15 amino acids. Losses at the gene ends were 2 bases for V and 6 bases for J; bases not matched to a gene: 8. Germline V gene sequence: CDR1 GTSNPN, CDR2 SVGIG (reference sequence). CDR3 protein: CAWSPLLAGVDTQYF. The CDR3 nucleotides are TGTGCCTGGAGTCCCCTCCTAGCGGGAGTGGATACGCAGTATTTT. The complete variable domain, with remaining parts taken from reference TRBV30 and TRBJ2-3, reads SQTIHQWPATLVQPVGSPLSLECTVEGTSNPNLYWYRQAAGRGLQLLFYSVGIGQISSEVPQNLSASRPQDRQFILSSKKLLLSDSGFYLCAWSPLLAGVDTQYFGPGTRLTVL.

CDR3 sequence: CAISGGTGLRSTQPQHF. The CDR3 region has the DNA TGTGCCATCAGTGGCGGGACAGGGCTTAGGTCGACTCAGCCCCAGCATTTT. The V call is TRBV10-3, the J call TRBJ1-5; 9 nucleotides agree with TRBD1. This CDR3 comprises 17 residues. Germline lookup yields CDR1 ENHRY and CDR2 SYGVKD. V dropped 4 bases and J dropped 6; count of bases not matched to a gene: 13.

V is TRBV28 and J is TRBJ1-1; possible D gene TRBD1, 6 bases. This CDR3 comprises 15 residues. Trimming pared 6 bases from V and 0 bases from J, leaving 14 bases between. In germline, CDR1 is MDHEN, CDR2 SYDVKM. CDR3 loop: CASRPLDRMNTEAFF. Here the CDR3 DNA reads TGTGCCAGCAGACCCCTGGACAGAATGAACACTGAAGCTTTCTTT.

This clone was recorded once. This chain connects TRBV7-9 to TRBJ1-1; D is unresolved. The CDR3 consists of 14 residues. CDR1 and CDR2 from the germline V gene are SEHNR and FQNEAQ (reference sequence). Trimming pared 5 bases from V and 0 bases from J, leaving 10 bases between. DNA of the CDR3: TGTGCCAGCAGCCTACTTAATTTGAACACTGAAGCTTTCTTT. This gives the protein CASSLLNLNTEAFF.

J is TRBJ2-3 and V is TRBV6-5; a possible D gene is TRBD2 (6 bases). Germline CDR1 MNHEY, CDR2 SVGAGI. The V end lost 3 bases, the J end lost 3 bases, and 16 bases lay between the germline ends. The CDR3 has 16 residues. The CDR3 nucleotides are TGTGCCAGCAGTTATCTCGTTCGGGAGCCAACAGATACGCAGTATTTT. Protein product: CASSYLVREPTDTQYF.

The gene calls are TRBV5-1 and TRBJ1-1; TRBD1 matches 8 bases. This CDR3 region has 16 residues. Trimming cost V 4 bases and J 1 base; bases outside gene matches: 9. The germline gives CDR1 SGHRS, CDR2 YFSETQ. CDR3 sequence reads: CASSRGRDRRNTEAFF. CDR3 in DNA: TGCGCCAGCAGCCGGGGCCGGGACAGGAGGAACACTGAAGCTTTCTTT. Complete variable domain (other parts from reference TRBV5-1 and TRBJ1-1): KAGVTQTPRYLIKTRGQQVTLSCSPISGHRSVSWYQQTPGQGLQFLFEYFSETQRNKGNFPGRFSGRQFSNSRSEMNVSTLELGDSALYLCASSRGRDRRNTEAFFGQGTRLTVV.

In nucleotides, the CDR3 is TGTGCCAGCAGACTCAACAGGGCTTCCACTAATGAAAAACTGTTTTTT. Translation gives CASRLNRASTNEKLFF. The rearrangement links TRBV27 to TRBJ1-4, with D perhaps matching TRBD1 (6 bases). Germline CDR1 reads MNHEY; CDR2 reads SMNVEV (reference sequence). With 6 bases removed from V and 2 bases from J, the gap between germline ends came to 16 bases. CDR3 length equals 16 residues.